The T cell receptor (beta chain) described here comes from a study of shared clonotypes between healthy human individuals. As for the study in general: Researchers assigned three CD4 naive, three CD4 memory, two CD8 naive and one CD8 memory plate to each donor.

This clone was observed a single time. Germline lookup yields CDR1 SEHNR and CDR2 FQNEAQ (reference sequence). The ends were cut back, 3 bases at V and 1 base at J, with 11 bases in the middle. The CDR3 extends over 15 amino acids. Generated by immunoSEQ multiplex PCR, the TCRdb table keeps only in-frame clones and is missing some. Of around 2.1 million clones listed, approximately 94% are singletons. The sample consisted of naive CD4+ T cells sorted from blood. Subset reported: CD45RA+ positively selected. The clonotype comes from a man aged 18 to 35 in good health. V usage is TRBV7-9 and J usage is TRBJ2-3, with D possibly TRBD1 on 5 matching bases. CDR3 loop: CASSFQGVGTDTQYF. The CDR3 DNA sequence: TGTGCCAGCAGCTTCCAAGGGGTCGGCACAGATACGCAGTATTTT.